This T cell receptor (beta chain) originates from a study of T cell responses to AZD1222 COVID-19 vaccine. Turning to this clone: Its antigen remains unknown.

Study-wide points: Vaccine-associated CD4 TCRs ranged over spike, dominating at 160-218 and 743-854. Spike-specific TCR breadth and depth grew following two AZD1222 doses. Scientists sampled the repertoires only once the peak T cell response had passed. Close to half of all spike-specific TCRs reportedly target regions of the variants that are unmutated.

Only in-frame clones appear in the TCRdb table, and some are missing; sequencing was by immunoSEQ multiplex PCR. The data contain approximately 150,000 clones, 88% of them singletons. Specimen: peripheral blood, collected 28 days after the second dose of the MenACWY control vaccine. This receptor was identified in an adult who received the MenACWY meningococcal vaccine as a control.

The CDR3, as DNA: TGTGCCAGCAGCGTAGCCCCAGGGGCGGACACCGGGGAGCTGTTTTTT. Protein product: CASSVAPGADTGELFF. The rearrangement links TRBV9 to TRBJ2-2; a weak D match, TRBD1 (6 bases). Trimming shortened V by 0 bases and J by 3 bases, and 12 bases separated the two germline ends. The CDR3 is 16 amino acids. Germline V gives CDR1 SGDLS, CDR2 YYNGEE. Full variable domain (missing parts from reference TRBV9 and TRBJ2-2): DSGVTQTPKHLITATGQRVTLRCSPRSGDLSVYWYQQSLDQGLQFLIQYYNGEERAKGNILERFSAQQFPDLHSELNLSSLELGDSALYFCASSVAPGADTGELFFGEGSRLTVL.